This TCR beta chain was captured by sequencing in a study of cytomegalovirus exposure and HLA in healthy donors. Whole-study results and caveats: Later, TCR association rates were found to vary by HLA locus, highest for DRB1 and lowest for HLA-C. The study labeled more than 150 TCR beta chains cytomegalovirus-associated. Later analysis indicated greater clonal expansion among HLA-associated TCR beta chains than among equally common other chains. TCR beta V- and J-gene trimming, according to a later analysis, was linked to a missense DCLRE1C variant.

CDR1 SGHAT and CDR2 FQNNGV come from the germline V gene. The CDR3 is made up of 15 amino acids. V was cut by 1 base and J by 4 bases, with 13 bases left in between. The PCR made use of 60 Vbeta and 13 Jbeta primers. Sequencing used immunoSEQ multiplex PCR; TCRdb keeps in-frame clones, though not all of them. In the table there are about 98,000 clones, 80% to 90% of which are singletons. For this clone: Antigen unknown.

This TCR was sampled from a man aged 35-49 years in good health and CMV-seronegative. V and J are TRBV11-2 and TRBJ2-5; D gene ambiguous. The sample was PBMCs. CDR3 residues: CASSLVSIGGETQYF. Here the CDR3 DNA reads TGTGCCAGCAGCTTAGTTTCTATCGGCGGAGAGACCCAGTACTTC.